The rows below give T cell receptor beta chains drawn from one sample of a study of cytomegalovirus exposure and HLA in healthy donors. The repertoire was sequenced with immunoSEQ multiplex PCR; TCRdb's copy has only in-frame clones and lacks some. Among 90,000 to 110,000 clones listed, 75% to 85% were seen once. Source material: PBMCs. The source of these receptors is a man under 40 in good health and CMV-seronegative. CDR3s include the opening cysteine and the closing phenylalanine or tryptophan.

12	TRBV29-1	TRBJ1-2	CSVTTGGAGYTF
15	TRBV12-5	TRBJ2-3	CASGLRGSSTDTQYF
15	TRBV5-1	TRBJ2-1	CASSSTSGGYNEQFF
11	TRBV29-1	TRBJ2-7	CSVRDTYEQYF
13	TRBV6-1	TRBJ1-1	CASERQWHTEAFF
16	TRBV7-2	TRBJ2-6	CASSLSGGTGANVLTF
19	TRBV5-1	TRBJ2-3	CASNDRDAKGASGVPAQYF
16	TRBV6-4	TRBJ1-2	CASSDSNPPGARGYTF
16	TRBV19	TRBJ1-1	CASSPRDRGLDTEAFF
16	TRBV7-2	TRBJ2-2	CASSLSGGHRAGELFF